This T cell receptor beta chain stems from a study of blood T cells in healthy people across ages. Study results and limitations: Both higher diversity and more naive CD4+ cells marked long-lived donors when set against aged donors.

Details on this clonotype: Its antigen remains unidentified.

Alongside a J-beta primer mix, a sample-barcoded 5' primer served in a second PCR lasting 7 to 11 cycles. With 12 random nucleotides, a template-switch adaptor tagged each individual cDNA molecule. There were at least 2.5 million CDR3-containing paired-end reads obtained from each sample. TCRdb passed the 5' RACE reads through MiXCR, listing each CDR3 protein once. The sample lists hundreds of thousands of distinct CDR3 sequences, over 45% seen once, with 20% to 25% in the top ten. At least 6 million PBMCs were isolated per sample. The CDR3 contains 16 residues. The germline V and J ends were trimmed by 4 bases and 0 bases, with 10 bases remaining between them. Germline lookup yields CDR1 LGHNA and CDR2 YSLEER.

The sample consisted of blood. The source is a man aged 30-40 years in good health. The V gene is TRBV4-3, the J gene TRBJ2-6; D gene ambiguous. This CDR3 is CASSPLPPSGANVLTF. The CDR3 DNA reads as TGCGCCAGCAGCCCTCTCCCGCCCTCTGGGGCCAACGTCCTGACTTTC.